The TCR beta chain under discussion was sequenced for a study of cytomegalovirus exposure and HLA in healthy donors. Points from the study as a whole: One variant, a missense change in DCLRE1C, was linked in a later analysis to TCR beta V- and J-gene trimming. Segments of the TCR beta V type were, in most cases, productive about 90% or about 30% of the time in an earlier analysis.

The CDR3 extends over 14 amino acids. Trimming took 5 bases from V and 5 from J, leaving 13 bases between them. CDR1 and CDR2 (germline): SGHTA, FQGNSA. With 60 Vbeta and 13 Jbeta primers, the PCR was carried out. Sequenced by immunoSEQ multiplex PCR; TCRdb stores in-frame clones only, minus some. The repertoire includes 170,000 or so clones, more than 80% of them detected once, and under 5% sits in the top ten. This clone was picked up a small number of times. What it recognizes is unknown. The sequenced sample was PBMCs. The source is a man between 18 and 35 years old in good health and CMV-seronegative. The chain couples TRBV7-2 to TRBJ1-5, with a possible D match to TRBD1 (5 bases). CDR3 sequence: CASSAGQGYQPQHF. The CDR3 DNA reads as TGTGCCAGCAGCGCTGGACAAGGGTATCAGCCCCAGCATTTT. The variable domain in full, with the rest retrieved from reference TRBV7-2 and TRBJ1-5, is GAGVSQSPSNKVTEKGKDVELRCDPISGHTALYWYRQSLGQGLEFLIYFQGNSAPDKSGLPSDRFSAERTGGSVSTLTIQRTQQEDSAVYLCASSAGQGYQPQHFGDGTRLSIL.